The table lists the clone carrying this TCR beta chain with many counts. What it binds is not known. The V gene's germline CDR1 is MDHEN and CDR2 SYDVKM. The CDR3 has 16 amino acids. V was clipped by 6 bases and J by 8 bases; unmatched bases: 17. Via MiXCR, TCRdb re-called the 5' RACE reads, giving one row per CDR3 protein. The sample records about 510,000 distinct CDR3 sequences, roughly 5.3% being singletons. These data come from a study of CD8 T cells in ankylosing spondylitis. Whole-study findings and limits: There was reportedly significant enrichment of clones that were disease-linked in matched ankylosing spondylitis synovial fluid. Characteristic, it appeared, of ankylosing spondylitis blood was a TCR beta motif of seven or eight highly homologous variants.

The chain combines TRBV28 with TRBJ1-2, with 8 bases that match TRBD1. The source of this sequence is a male donor with ankylosing spondylitis. The sequenced material came from blood, either unsorted or a sorted T cell fraction (not recorded which). CDR3 amino acids: CASSLLYTQGEGGYTF. Written as DNA, the CDR3 is TGTGCCAGCAGCCTCCTATACACACAGGGGGAGGGAGGCTACACCTTC.